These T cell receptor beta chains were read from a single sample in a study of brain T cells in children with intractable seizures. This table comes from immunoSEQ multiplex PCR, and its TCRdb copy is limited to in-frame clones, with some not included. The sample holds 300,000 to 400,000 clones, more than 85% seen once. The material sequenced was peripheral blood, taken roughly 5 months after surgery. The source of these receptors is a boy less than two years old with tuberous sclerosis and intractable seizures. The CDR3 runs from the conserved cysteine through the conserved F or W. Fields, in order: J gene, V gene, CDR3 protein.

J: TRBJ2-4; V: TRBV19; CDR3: CATGGQGAPKNIQYF
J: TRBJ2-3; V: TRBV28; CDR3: CASSFEGNTQYF
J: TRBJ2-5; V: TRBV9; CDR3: CASSVMTVGTQYF
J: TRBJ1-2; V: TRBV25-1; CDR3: CASSLDRGYGYTF
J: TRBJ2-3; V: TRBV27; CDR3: CASSFSQGPPLGDTQYF
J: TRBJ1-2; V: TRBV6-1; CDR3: CASSEETEPWGYGYTF
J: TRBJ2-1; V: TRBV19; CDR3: CATHSTIRRGYPRAYNEQFF
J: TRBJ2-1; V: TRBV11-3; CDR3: CASSHQAQGRYEQFF
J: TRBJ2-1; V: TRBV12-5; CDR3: CASGLSSGQGRNEQFF
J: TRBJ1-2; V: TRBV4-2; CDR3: CASSQVKSQSVYGYTF
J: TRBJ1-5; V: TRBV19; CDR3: CASSIGDLSNQPQHF
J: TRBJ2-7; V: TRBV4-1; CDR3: CASSQASGRGYEQYF
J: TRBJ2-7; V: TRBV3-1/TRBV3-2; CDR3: CASSQTYPVTGDPAGRFNYEQYF
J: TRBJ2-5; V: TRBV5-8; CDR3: CASSHSRGRAPETQYF
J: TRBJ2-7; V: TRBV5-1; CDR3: CASSPTLAGASYEQYF
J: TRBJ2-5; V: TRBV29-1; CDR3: CSSQLSSPHQETQYF
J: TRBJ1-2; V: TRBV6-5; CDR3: CASRRNGQVSYGYTF
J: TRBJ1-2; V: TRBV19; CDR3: CASSEGGSLNGYTF
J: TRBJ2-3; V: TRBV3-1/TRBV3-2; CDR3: CASSPLAGGSTDTQYF
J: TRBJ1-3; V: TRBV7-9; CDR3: CASSLKTPGQGSKGNTIYF
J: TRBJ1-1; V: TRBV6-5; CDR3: CASTLKALIAFF
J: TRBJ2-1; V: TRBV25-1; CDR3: CASSEPGSGLAGEQFF
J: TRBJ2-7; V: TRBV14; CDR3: CASSPFGGVGNEQYF
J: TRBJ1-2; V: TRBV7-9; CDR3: CASSLGDPGYGYTF
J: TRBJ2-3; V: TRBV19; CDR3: CASSSLGQERTDTQYF
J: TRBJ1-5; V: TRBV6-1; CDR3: CASSESIIGTGNQPQHF
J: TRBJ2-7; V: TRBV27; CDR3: CASSFYQGAGEQYF
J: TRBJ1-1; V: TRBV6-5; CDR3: CASSMDGLNTEAFF
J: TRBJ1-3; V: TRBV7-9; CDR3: CASSLGGTVSGNTIYF
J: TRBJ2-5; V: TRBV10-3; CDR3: CAISEPSSGEQETQYF
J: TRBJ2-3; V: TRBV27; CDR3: CASSFGGLRTDTQYF
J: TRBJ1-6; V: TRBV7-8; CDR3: CASSLGGSGSRGSSPLHF
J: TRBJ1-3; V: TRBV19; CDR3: CASSISQGAGNTIYF